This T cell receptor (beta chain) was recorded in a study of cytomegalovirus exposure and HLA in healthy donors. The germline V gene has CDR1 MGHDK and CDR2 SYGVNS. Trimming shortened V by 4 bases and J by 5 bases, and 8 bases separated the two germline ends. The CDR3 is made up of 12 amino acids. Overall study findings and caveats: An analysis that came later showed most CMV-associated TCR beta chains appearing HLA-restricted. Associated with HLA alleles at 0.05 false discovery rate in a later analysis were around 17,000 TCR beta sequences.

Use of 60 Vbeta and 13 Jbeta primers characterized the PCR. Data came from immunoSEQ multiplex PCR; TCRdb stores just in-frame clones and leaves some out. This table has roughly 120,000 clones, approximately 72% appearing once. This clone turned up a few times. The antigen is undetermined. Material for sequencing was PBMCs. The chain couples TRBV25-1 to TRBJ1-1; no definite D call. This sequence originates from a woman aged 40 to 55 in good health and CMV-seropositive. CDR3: CASSAYLTEAFF. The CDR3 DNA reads TGTGCCAGCAGTGCTTACTTAACTGAAGCTTTCTTT.